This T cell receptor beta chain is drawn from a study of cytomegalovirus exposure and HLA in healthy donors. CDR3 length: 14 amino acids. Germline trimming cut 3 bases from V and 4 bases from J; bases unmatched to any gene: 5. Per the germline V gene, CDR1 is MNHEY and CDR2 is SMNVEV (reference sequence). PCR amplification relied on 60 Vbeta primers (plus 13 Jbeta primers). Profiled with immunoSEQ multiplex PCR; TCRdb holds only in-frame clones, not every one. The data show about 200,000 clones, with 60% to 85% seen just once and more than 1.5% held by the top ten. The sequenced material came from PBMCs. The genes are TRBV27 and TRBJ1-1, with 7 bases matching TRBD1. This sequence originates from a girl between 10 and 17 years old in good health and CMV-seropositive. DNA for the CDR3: TGTGCCAGCAGTTTTCAAGGGGGCGGCACTGAAGCTTTCTTT. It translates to CASSFQGGGTEAFF.